This T cell receptor (beta chain) is from a study of T cell clones after liver transplantation. The wider study: Until 12-24 months post-transplant, subjects got standard immunosuppression and no induction.

V was trimmed by 0 bases and J by 1 base, leaving 3 bases between them. The CDR3 consists of 13 residues. Germline V lookup: CDR1 LNHNV, CDR2 YYDKDF (reference sequence). Study-level findings and limits: The donor-reactive repertoire was only partly measurable in two subjects, lacking donor cells. Donor-reactive sequences fell more than third party-reactive ones, suggesting partial deletion.

Alloreactive TCRbeta sequences came from sequencing proliferating CFSE-low cells in the MLR. Pre-transplant recipient cells met graft donor PBMCs, splenocytes, lymph-node cells, or third-party PBMCs. Libraries were prepared by immunoSEQ multiplex PCR; TCRdb keeps only in-frame clonotypes and omits some of them. The sample lists 4,500 to 6,500 clones, approximately 30% occurring once. Regarding this clone: The antigen remains undetermined. Other nucleotide sequences from this sample produce the same CDR3.

Sequencing was done on a sample of CD4+ T cells from cultured PBMCs. V is TRBV15 and J is TRBJ2-5; D is unresolved. The receptor's source is a human patient who received a liver transplant. Some T cells may be supplied by the graft donor. This CDR3 is CATSRDSQETQYF. The CDR3 DNA reads as TGTGCCACCAGCAGAGACAGCCAAGAGACCCAGTACTTC. Using reference TRBV15 and TRBJ2-5 for the parts outside the CDR3, the full variable domain is DAMVIQNPRYQVTQFGKPVTLSCSQTLNHNVMYWYQQKSSQAPKLLFHYYDKDFNNEADTPDNFQSRRPNTSFCFLDIRSPGLGDTAMYLCATSRDSQETQYFGPGTRLLVL.